A single T cell receptor (beta chain) is shown here with its context. This sample stems from a study of OX40 agonist ivuxolimab in advanced cancers. For the study at large: At doses from 0.01 to 10 mg/kg, patients were given intravenous ivuxolimab every 2 weeks. The dose-escalation cohort was about 80% male, with a mean age of around 60 years, ranging roughly 20 to 90. Partial responses were observed in three patients, of whom one had hepatocellular carcinoma and two had cutaneous melanoma.

This table comes from immunoSEQ multiplex PCR, and its TCRdb copy is limited to in-frame clones, with some not included. The repertoire includes some 57,000 clones, under 90% of them detected once, and 4.5% to 5.5% sits in the top ten. The sequenced sample was CD4+ or CD8+ T cells sorted from blood, obtained in a trial of the OX40 agonist ivuxolimab. The sequence was collected from an adult with an advanced solid tumor such as melanoma, head and neck, liver or kidney cancer.

The CDR3 DNA reads as TGTGCCAGCAGTCCAGGGCAAGGGAACACAGATACGCAGTATTTT. Protein sequence: CASSPGQGNTDTQYF. This chain uses TRBV27 with TRBJ2-3; D is possibly TRBD1 (5 bases). The CDR3 consists of 15 residues. The germline gives CDR1 MNHEY, CDR2 SMNVEV (reference sequence). Trimming took off 5 bases at V and 2 bases at J, with 14 bases between the two ends.